The following is a TCR beta chain sequence with its context. Its antigen is as yet unknown. The entry originates in a study of shared clonotypes between healthy human individuals. Around 28,000 T cell genomes (about 300 ng DNA) went into each PBMC replicate. Assay: immunoSEQ multiplex PCR; the TCRdb copy retains only in-frame clones and omits some. The data show roughly 480,000 clones, with approximately 79% seen just once and about 12% held by the top ten. Notes on the study in general: Donor scarcity curtailed the genetic and exposure-history diversity represented herein.

Germline CDR1 SQVTM, CDR2 ANQGSEA. The CDR3 spans 15 residues. V was shortened by 0 bases and J by 5 bases, with 15 bases between the two germline ends. Donation came from healthy HIV-negative adults that had no recent acute infections or vaccinations. This clonotype originated in a woman aged 40-49 years in good health. Some clones in this sample may be carry-over from other donors' samples. The material sequenced was PBMCs. This sequence joins TRBV29-1 and TRBJ2-3; perhaps TRBD2 as D (6 bases). DNA for the CDR3: TGCAGCGTTGAAGATGGGGTGTTGGGGGGAGATACGCAGTATTTT. Translating gives CSVEDGVLGGDTQYF.